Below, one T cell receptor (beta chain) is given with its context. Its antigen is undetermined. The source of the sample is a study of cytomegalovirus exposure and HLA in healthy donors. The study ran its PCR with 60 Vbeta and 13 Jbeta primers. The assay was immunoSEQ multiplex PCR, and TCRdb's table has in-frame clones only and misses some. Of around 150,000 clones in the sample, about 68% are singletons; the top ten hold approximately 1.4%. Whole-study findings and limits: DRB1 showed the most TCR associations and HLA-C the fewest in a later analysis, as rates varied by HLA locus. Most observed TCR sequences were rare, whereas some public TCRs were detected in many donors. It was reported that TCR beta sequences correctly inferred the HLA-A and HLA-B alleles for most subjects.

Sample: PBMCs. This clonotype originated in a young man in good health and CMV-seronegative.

CDR3: CASSSGTENNEQFF. The CDR3 DNA reads as TGTGCCAGCAGCTCCGGGACAGAGAACAATGAGCAGTTCTTC. The chain combines TRBV27 with TRBJ2-1; 7 bases fit TRBD1. CDR3 length: 14 amino acids. With V trimmed by 6 bases and J by 5 bases, 7 bases remained unmatched. The germline gives CDR1 MNHEY, CDR2 SMNVEV (reference sequence).